The next 24 T cell receptor beta chains were all read from a single sample in a study of blood T cell repertoires in COVID-19. Only in-frame clones appear in the TCRdb table, and some are missing; sequencing was by immunoSEQ multiplex PCR. The sample has approximately 98,000 clones; just over 85% are singletons. What was sequenced was peripheral blood. The receptors derive from a human donor in a cohort sampled during active COVID-19.

The rearrangement uses TRBV7-9 and TRBJ2-1; TRBD2 matches 9 bases. In germline, CDR1 is SEHNR, CDR2 FQNEAQ (reference sequence). This CDR3 spans 15 amino acids. V gave up 1 base and J gave up 10 bases; unmatched junction bases: 8. The DNA for the CDR3 is TGTGCCAGCAGCTTAGGAGCGGGGGGCCAGGGGGAGCAGTTCTTC. It codes for CASSLGAGGQGEQFF.

This clone was seen more than once but under ten times. The chain employs TRBV5-1 and TRBJ2-7, with a tentative D call TRBD1 (6 bases). Germline V gene data show CDR1 as SGHRS and CDR2 as YFSETQ. The CDR3 consists of 12 residues. Between the trimmed V and J ends, which lost 7 bases and 2 bases, there was a span of 10 bases. In nucleotides, the CDR3 is TGCGCCAGCTCGACAGGTGCCTACGAGCAGTACTTC. This encodes CASSTGAYEQYF.

This clone was counted a few times. The chain couples TRBV5-1 to TRBJ1-2; 7 bases are a match to TRBD1. V shed 5 bases and J 1 base; nucleotides not matched to a gene: 2. The CDR3 loop spans 13 amino acids. The V gene's germline CDR1 is SGHRS and CDR2 YFSETQ. As DNA, the CDR3 is TGCGCCAGCAGGCGGGACAGTAACTATGGCTACACCTTC. Translated: CASRRDSNYGYTF. Filled out from reference TRBV5-1 and TRBJ1-2, the complete variable domain reads KAGVTQTPRYLIKTRGQQVTLSCSPISGHRSVSWYQQTPGQGLQFLFEYFSETQRNKGNFPGRFSGRQFSNSRSEMNVSTLELGDSALYLCASRRDSNYGYTFGSGTRLTVV.

The chain uses TRBV4-1 and TRBJ2-5; 9 nucleotides agree with TRBD2. The CDR3 has 14 amino acids. Per germline, CDR1 MGHRA and CDR2 YSYEKL. The trim removed 8 bases at V and 4 bases at J, leaving 8 bases unmatched. In nucleotides, the CDR3 is TGCGCCAGCTCTGCGGCGGGGGGGCCAGAGACCCAGTACTTC. This codes for CASSAAGGPETQYF.

The chain recombines TRBV5-4 with TRBJ2-2, with 7 bases that match TRBD2. The CDR3 runs 15 residues. After removal of 4 bases from V and 5 bases from J, the junction contained 8 bases not matched to a gene. The V gene's germline CDR1 is SGHNT and CDR2 YYREEE (reference sequence). The CDR3 coding sequence is TGTGCCAGCAGCCTGGTGGGGGGGAAGACCGGGGAGCTGTTTTTT. Amino acids: CASSLVGGKTGELFF.

The V and J genes are TRBV9 and TRBJ2-7; TRBD1 matches 9 bases. The germline gives CDR1 SGDLS, CDR2 YYNGEE. This CDR3 contains 14 residues. J was trimmed by 3 bases and V by 4 bases; bases with no gene match: 5. The CDR3: CASSPGQGFYEQYF. In DNA form, the CDR3 reads TGTGCCAGCAGCCCGGGACAGGGATTCTACGAGCAGTACTTC.

The chain recombines TRBV27 with TRBJ1-5, with D perhaps TRBD1 (5 bases). Germline CDR1 reads MNHEY; CDR2 reads SMNVEV (reference sequence). CDR3 length: 15 residues. Trimming took 3 bases from V and 5 from J, leaving 14 bases between them. The CDR3 region has the DNA TGTGCCAGCAGTTTGGGGCAGGGCGGCTATCAGCCCCAGCATTTT. Its translation: CASSLGQGGYQPQHF.

The chain links TRBV6-5 to TRBJ1-2; perhaps TRBD1 as D (6 bases). Trimming left V 2 bases short and J 6 bases short, with 10 bases between. This CDR3 region has 13 residues. Germline CDR1 MNHEY, CDR2 SVGAGI. The CDR3 spells CASSYGRGNGYTF. The DNA for the CDR3 is TGTGCCAGCAGTTACGGCAGGGGAAATGGCTACACCTTC.

This chain uses TRBV19 with TRBJ1-6; 11 positions match TRBD1. V was clipped by 4 bases and J by 8 bases; unmatched bases: 4. CDR1 and CDR2 from the germline V gene are LNHDA and SQIVND (reference sequence). The CDR3 runs to 15 residues. CDR3 in amino acids: CASSTLGQGDSPLHF. The CDR3 DNA sequence: TGTGCCAGTAGTACCTTGGGACAGGGGGATTCACCCCTCCACTTT.

The chain combines TRBV7-9 with TRBJ1-2; D not certain. Per the germline V gene, CDR1 is SEHNR and CDR2 is FQNEAQ (reference sequence). The V and J ends lost 1 base and 3 bases respectively, with 9 bases between them. The CDR3 extends over 14 amino acids. CDR3 sequence: CASSLGGGDYGYTF. The CDR3 DNA follows: TGTGCCAGCAGCTTAGGCGGTGGTGACTATGGCTACACCTTC.

This sequence joins TRBV27 and TRBJ2-1; D remains ambiguous. With 0 bases removed from V and 3 bases from J, the gap between germline ends came to 3 bases. Germline lookup yields CDR1 MNHEY and CDR2 SMNVEV (reference sequence). This CDR3 has 13 residues. This chain's CDR3 is CASSLSYYNEQFF. DNA of the CDR3: TGTGCCAGCAGTTTATCGTACTACAATGAGCAGTTCTTC.

The CDR3 coding sequence is TGTGCCAGCAGCACCGGCGGTAGCGGGGGCCAAGGTGAGCAGTTCTTC. Its translation is CASSTGGSGGQGEQFF. The V and J genes are TRBV7-9 and TRBJ2-1, with 9 bases aligning to TRBD2. J was trimmed by 9 bases and V by 5 bases; bases with no gene match: 14. Germline loops: CDR1 SEHNR, CDR2 FQNEAQ (reference sequence). CDR3 length: 16 residues.

V usage is TRBV11-2 and J usage is TRBJ2-7; D is undetermined. The V end lost 5 bases, the J end lost 4 bases, and 6 bases lay between the germline ends. This CDR3 contains 11 residues. Per germline, CDR1 SGHAT and CDR2 FQNNGV. The CDR3 sequence is CASSIQYEQYF. CDR3 DNA sequence: TGTGCCAGCAGCATACAGTACGAGCAGTACTTC.

The rearrangement joins TRBV18 to TRBJ1-1; no firm D call. This CDR3 contains 13 residues. From germline, CDR1 is KGHSH and CDR2 LQKENI. V lost 3 bases, J lost 8 bases, and 13 bases lay in between. The CDR3 nucleotides read TGTGCCAGCTCACCTGGTGGGCAGAAAGAAGCTTTCTTT. Translation: CASSPGGQKEAFF.

This rearrangement joins TRBV5-4 to TRBJ2-5, with a weak D call TRBD1 (6 bases). V was clipped by 0 bases and J by 1 base, with 7 bases between them. Germline CDR1 reads SGHNT; CDR2 reads YYREEE (reference sequence). This CDR3 region has 14 residues. The CDR3 is CASSLGQVQETQYF. CDR3 coding DNA: TGTGCCAGCAGCTTGGGACAGGTCCAAGAGACCCAGTACTTC.

The chain has TRBV5-4 and TRBJ2-3, with 9 bases identical to TRBD2. CDR3 size: 16 residues. The ends lost 0 bases at V and 4 bases at J; junction bases unmatched: 6. Germline V gene data show CDR1 as SGHNT and CDR2 as YYREEE (reference sequence). The CDR3 sequence is CASSLAGREGPDTQYF. CDR3 nucleotides: TGTGCCAGCAGCTTGGCTGGGCGGGAGGGCCCAGATACGCAGTATTTT. Supplemented by reference TRBV5-4 and TRBJ2-3, the full variable domain reads ETGVTQSPTHLIKTRGQQVTLRCSSQSGHNTVSWYQQALGQGPQFIFQYYREEENGRGNFPPRFSGLQFPNYSSELNVNALELDDSALYLCASSLAGREGPDTQYFGPGTRLTVL.

The chain has TRBV12-2 and TRBJ1-1; the table's D call TRBD1 went unverified against the DNA. TRBV12-2 is marked as a pseudogene. The CDR3 length is 16 residues. The chain's CDR3 is CASRLDSQGRNTEAFF. The CDR3 DNA is TGTGCAAGTCGCTTAGACTCACAGGGGCGGAACACTGAAGCTTTCTTT.

This clone was seen a single time. This sequence joins TRBV6-5 and TRBJ2-3; 11 bases match TRBD2. The trim removed 2 bases at V and 9 bases at J, leaving 10 bases unmatched. Germline assignment: CDR1 MNHEY and CDR2 SVGAGI. This CDR3 has 16 amino acids. The CDR3 region is CASSYQGLADTPTQYF. CDR3 DNA: TGTGCCAGCAGTTACCAGGGACTAGCGGATACCCCCACGCAGTATTTT.

The V call is TRBV9, the J call TRBJ1-2, with D perhaps matching TRBD1 (5 bases). Germline V CDR1 and CDR2: SGDLS, YYNGEE. The CDR3 consists of 17 residues. Trimming shortened V by 0 bases and J by 2 bases, and 17 bases separated the two germline ends. This CDR3 reads CASSVDLNQGTNYGYTF. In DNA form, the CDR3 reads TGTGCCAGCAGCGTAGACTTGAACCAGGGAACCAACTATGGCTACACCTTC.

The V and J genes are TRBV27 and TRBJ2-2, with D perhaps matching TRBD2 (6 bases). CDR1 MNHEY and CDR2 SMNVEV come from the germline V gene (reference sequence). V was trimmed by 2 bases and J by 0 bases, leaving 13 bases between them. The CDR3 spans 17 residues. CDR3 amino acids: CASSLAPTRSNTGELFF. The CDR3 DNA reads as TGTGCCAGCAGTTTAGCCCCGACTAGATCGAACACCGGGGAGCTGTTTTTT.

The sample holds one count of this clone. The chain employs TRBV7-3 and TRBJ1-4; D is unclear. The CDR3 runs 15 residues. Per germline, CDR1 SGHTA and CDR2 FQGTGA. The V gene lost 3 bases and the J gene lost 0 bases, with 8 bases spanning the gap. This CDR3 is CASSFSGATNEKLFF. CDR3 bases: TGTGCCAGCAGCTTCTCAGGTGCAACTAATGAAAAACTGTTTTTT. Drawing the rest from reference TRBV7-3 and TRBJ1-4, the complete variable domain is GAGVSQTPSNKVTEKGKYVELRCDPISGHTALYWYRQSLGQGPEFLIYFQGTGAADDSGLPNDRFFAVRPEGSVSTLKIQRTERGDSAVYLCASSFSGATNEKLFFGSGTQLSVL.

The V gene is TRBV19, the J gene TRBJ1-3, with a tentative D call TRBD1 (6 bases). CDR1 and CDR2 from the germline V gene are LNHDA and SQIVND (reference sequence). This CDR3 spans 17 amino acids. Trimming shortened V by 4 bases and J by 0 bases, and 16 bases separated the two germline ends. CDR3 protein: CASSTTTGTYSGNTIYF. For the CDR3, the DNA is TGTGCCAGTAGTACTACGACAGGCACCTACTCTGGAAACACCATATATTTT.

This clone occurred a few times. This chain connects TRBV6-5 to TRBJ2-7; possibly TRBD1 for D (5 bases). The CDR3 runs 14 residues. V dropped 6 bases and J dropped 2 bases, with 14 bases sitting between them. CDR1 is MNHEY, CDR2 SVGAGI, per germline. In nucleotides, the CDR3 is TGTGCCAGCAGCCCCTCAGGGAATGCCTACGAGCAGTACTTC. Residues: CASSPSGNAYEQYF.

The V call is TRBV11-2, the J call TRBJ1-1; D might be TRBD1 (6 bases). The germline V and J ends were trimmed by 3 bases and 1 base, with 12 bases remaining between them. Germline values: CDR1 SGHAT, CDR2 FQNNGV. The CDR3 runs to 15 residues. The CDR3 coding sequence is TGTGCCAGCAGCTTCACAGGGAGCGCGAACACTGAAGCTTTCTTT. It yields the protein CASSFTGSANTEAFF. Full variable domain (rest looked up from reference TRBV11-2 and TRBJ1-1): EAGVAQSPRYKIIEKRQSVAFWCNPISGHATLYWYQQILGQGPKLLIQFQNNGVVDDSQLPKDRFSAERLKGVDSTLKIQPAKLEDSAVYLCASSFTGSANTEAFFGQGTRLTVV.